These 5 T cell receptor beta chains share one sample of origin, sequenced in a study of T cells of healthy individuals. Each CDR3 protein gets one entry after TCRdb re-called the 5' RACE reads with MiXCR. The table lists around 90,000 distinct CDR3 sequences, roughly 5% of them singletons, with 7% to 9% in the top ten. The receptors originated from a female donor in good health.

This clonotype was recorded at least ten times. The chain uses TRBV10-3 and TRBJ1-5; D is undetermined. Trimming stripped 3 bases from V and 0 bases from J, with 6 bases between. CDR3 length equals 14 residues. Germline values: CDR1 ENHRY, CDR2 SYGVKD. Written as DNA, the CDR3 is TGTGCCATCAGTGAAGGGAATAGCAATCAGCCCCAGCATTTT. Its protein product is CAISEGNSNQPQHF.

This clonotype appeared many times. The gene calls are TRBV3-1 and TRBJ2-7; 8 bases agree with TRBD1. The CDR3 runs to 15 residues. The V gene end was trimmed by 2 bases and the J gene end by 3 bases; junction bases not matched to a gene: 6. Looked up from germline, CDR1 is LGHDT and CDR2 is YNNKEL (reference sequence). This chain's CDR3 is CASSQTGTGIYEQYF. In DNA, the CDR3 is TGTGCCAGCAGCCAAACCGGGACAGGAATCTACGAGCAGTACTTC.

A word on this clonotype: This may stem from a read error, because a much larger clone lies one nucleotide away. V is TRBV6-6 and J is TRBJ2-3; D possibly corresponds to TRBD2 (6 bases). Per the germline V gene, CDR1 is MNHNY and CDR2 is SVGAGI (reference sequence). This CDR3 region has 16 residues. CDR3 bases: TGTACCAGCAGTTTCGGGGCCCACGGGGGTACAGATACGCAGTATTTT. Encoded protein: CTSSFGAHGGTDTQYF.

This clonotype appeared a few times. The gene calls are TRBV28 and TRBJ1-1; the D gene is possibly TRBD1 (6 bases). The length of the CDR3 is 13 residues. Germline V gives CDR1 MDHEN, CDR2 SYDVKM. Trimming left V 6 bases short and J 1 base short, with 9 bases between. The CDR3 DNA reads as TGTGCCAGCAGAAGACAGGAGAACACTGAAGCTTTCTTT. Translation gives CASRRQENTEAFF.

Ten or more counts support this clonotype. V is TRBV7-2 and J is TRBJ2-7; possibly TRBD1 or TRBD2 for D (6 bases each). With 1 base removed from V and 0 bases from J, the gap between germline ends came to 10 bases. CDR1 SGHTA and CDR2 FQGNSA come from the germline V gene. The length of the CDR3 is 15 residues. The CDR3 bases are TGTGCCAGCAGCTTAGAGGGGGGCTTCTCCTACGAGCAGTACTTC. As protein: CASSLEGGFSYEQYF.